This TCR beta chain emerged from a study of blood T cell repertoires in COVID-19 (dated by TCRdb to about 2020). With respect to the entire study: Collaborator samples came from the United States, Italy and Spain and covered acute and convalescent phases of COVID-19. The prospective study material was composed of cDNA or gDNA derived from T cells, B-cell-depleted T cells, or PBMCs. The dataset comprised deeply sampled blood TCRbeta repertoires from subjects exposed to, actively infected with, or recovered from COVID-19. The repertoires were released in a freely available public database intended as a resource for research on the immune response to SARS-CoV-2. Samples came from the ongoing ImmuneRACE study (first 160 participants) plus 1,254 subjects from 6 global collaborators. The sample metadata nearly always contained a de-identified subject ID, COVID-19 status, age in years and sex. Where available, HLA class I and class II types were taken from metadata supplied by the sample provider and were not determined by assay-based typing. Overall results and qualifications from the work: How much clinical and demographic metadata was included differed by source and by participant, and the metadata was provided uncurated.

TCRbeta CDR3 regions were amplified from genomic DNA by means of the immunoSEQ Assay, a bias-controlled multiplex PCR. The authors processed their data as follows. The number of nucleated cells in each sample was estimated from the amplification of reference gene primers within the assay. Sequence reads were collapsed and filtered to measure the absolute abundance of every unique TCRbeta CDR3 rearrangement. For each sample, productive Simpson clonality was calculated by taking the square root of Simpson's diversity index across productive rearrangements. The table was pulled from immuneACCESS by TCRdb, which kept in-frame rearrangements only. Such tables lose some clones; where checked, under half of the loss comes from unresolved V genes, and the rest has no known cause. Clone size and the V and J calls come from that table; the DNA yielded D and trimming. The sample contains roughly 62,000 clones, just under 85% of them found a single time. Roughly 3.5% of the sample is taken by the ten largest.

Concerning this clone itself: No cognate antigen has been identified for it. One base away there is no much larger clone; base qualities are not given.

At the junction V is shortened by 5 bases and J by 1 base, with 11 bases in between. CDR1 SNHLY and CDR2 FYNNEI are derived from the germline V gene. The cysteine opens and the phenylalanine closes a CDR3 of 14 amino acids. The read is trimmed to its CDR3 DNA, 42 bases read in frame from base 1. Whole blood was collected in K2EDTA tubes by collaborating institutions according to the institutions' own protocols. For TCRbeta analysis, collaborators shipped samples in one of three forms: frozen whole blood, isolated PBMCs, or DNA extracted from either of those sample types. The TCR originated in a man between 60 and 75 years old with acute or convalescent COVID-19. The chain links TRBV2 with TRBJ2-5; no confident D gene assignment can be made. The material sequenced was peripheral blood. The CDR3 reads CASSSRLVQETQYF. The nucleotide sequence is TGTGCCAGCAGTTCCCGACTTGTCCAAGAGACCCAGTACTTC.